A selection of T cell receptor beta chains follows, all from one sample in a study of blood T cell repertoires in COVID-19. Clones were sequenced by immunoSEQ multiplex PCR, and TCRdb holds only the in-frame ones, with some missing. The repertoire holds 150,000 to 200,000 clones, with around 87% as singletons. Material for sequencing was peripheral blood. The origin of the receptors is a woman in her 70s with COVID-19, enrolled during active disease. CDR3s include the opening cysteine and the closing phenylalanine or tryptophan. The D gene is left open where the match is weak. The size entry is marked missing in some rows and otherwise reads once, few, many or a size class.

J gene	V gene	clone size	D gene	CDR3 protein	CDR3 DNA
TRBJ2-5	TRBV19	-	-	CASRQGRRETQYF	TGTGCCAGTAGACAGGGAAGGCGAGAGACCCAGTACTTC
TRBJ2-7	TRBV6-5	-	-	CASRDTGFGSYEQYF	TGTGCCAGCAGGGATACAGGGTTTGGGTCCTACGAGCAGTACTTC
TRBJ2-5	TRBV29-1	-	TRBD2	CSGRGGLGETQYF	TGCAGCGGCCGGGGAGGGCTAGGGGAGACCCAGTACTTC
TRBJ1-1	TRBV19	-	-	CASTAGLTEAFF	TGTGCCAGTACTGCCGGTTTGACTGAAGCTTTCTTT
TRBJ1-1	TRBV5-1	-	-	CASSPKGDTEAFF	TGCGCCAGCAGCCCGAAAGGGGACACTGAAGCTTTCTTT
TRBJ2-3	TRBV29-1	once	TRBD2	CSVGGVRETGTDTQYF	TGCAGCGTTGGCGGCGTGCGGGAGACTGGCACAGATACGCAGTATTTT
TRBJ2-7	TRBV7-9	-	TRBD1	CASSLTPGQGSYEQYF	TGTGCCAGCAGCTTAACCCCGGGACAGGGGTCCTACGAGCAGTACTTC
TRBJ2-7	TRBV6-1	-	TRBD2	CASRVLGGPYEQYF	TGTGCCAGCAGAGTGTTGGGAGGGCCTTACGAGCAGTACTTC
TRBJ2-7	TRBV18	-	TRBD1	CASSQGQGAGEQYF	TGTGCCAGCTCTCAAGGACAGGGGGCCGGCGAGCAGTACTTC
TRBJ2-3	TRBV7-9	-	TRBD2	CASSLAGTSGGDTQYF	TGTGCCAGCAGCTTAGCCGGGACTAGCGGGGGTGATACGCAGTATTTT
TRBJ2-7	TRBV18	-	-	CASSPPTGTYSYEQYF	TGTGCCAGCTCACCACCGACCGGGACATACTCCTACGAGCAGTACTTC
TRBJ2-5	TRBV29-1	-	-	CSVGILGGQETQYF	TGCAGCGTTGGAATTTTGGGGGGCCAAGAGACCCAGTACTTC
TRBJ2-2	TRBV27	-	TRBD2	CASRTSGPAGELFF	TGTGCCAGCAGGACTAGCGGGCCTGCCGGGGAGCTGTTTTTT
TRBJ2-1	TRBV12-5	-	TRBD2	CASGLAGGWNEQFF	TGTGCTAGTGGTTTAGCGGGAGGGTGGAATGAGCAGTTCTTC
TRBJ2-7	TRBV28	once	-	CASSSTLVEQYF	TGTGCCAGCAGTTCGACACTAGTCGAGCAGTACTTC
TRBJ1-5	TRBV10-3	-	-	CAISDPDWWGEGHQPQHF	TGTGCCATCAGTGACCCGGATTGGTGGGGTGAGGGCCATCAGCCCCAGCATTTT